The 30 T cell receptor beta chains below come from one sample, sequenced in a study of CD8 T cells in ankylosing spondylitis. A single record per CDR3 protein comes from TCRdb applying MiXCR to the 5' RACE reads. The table includes around 120,000 distinct CDR3 sequences, about 13% detected once. Sequencing was performed on blood, either unsorted or a sorted T cell fraction (not recorded which). These receptors originate from a female donor with ankylosing spondylitis or in good health (not recorded which).

This chain joins TRBV5-1 and TRBJ1-6; D unresolved. V was cut by 0 bases and J by 8 bases, with 12 bases left in between. Germline assignment: CDR1 SGHRS and CDR2 YFSETQ. This CDR3 region has 15 residues. The CDR3 DNA reads as TGCGCCAGCAGCTTGGATTTGGGTTGGGATTCACCCCTCCACTTT. Translated: CASSLDLGWDSPLHF. Filled out from reference TRBV5-1 and TRBJ1-6, the complete variable domain reads KAGVTQTPRYLIKTRGQQVTLSCSPISGHRSVSWYQQTPGQGLQFLFEYFSETQRNKGNFPGRFSGRQFSNSRSEMNVSTLELGDSALYLCASSLDLGWDSPLHFGNGTRLTVT.

This clonotype has a handful of counts. The gene calls are TRBV5-1 and TRBJ2-7; 10 bases align to TRBD1. The ends lost 6 bases at V and 0 bases at J; junction bases unmatched: 9. In germline, CDR1 is SGHRS, CDR2 YFSETQ. This CDR3 comprises 16 residues. As DNA, the CDR3 is TGCGCCAGCACCTCCGGGACAGGGGCCATCTCCTACGAGCAGTACTTC. Amino acid sequence: CASTSGTGAISYEQYF.

The chain is built from TRBV12-3 or TRBV12-4 and TRBJ2-7; 9 positions agree with TRBD1. The trim removed 4 bases at V and 5 bases at J, leaving 9 bases unmatched. The length of the CDR3 is 15 residues. The CDR3 loop reads CASSWEGQGYDEQYF. CDR3 DNA sequence: TGTGCCAGCAGTTGGGAGGGACAGGGATATGACGAGCAGTACTTC.

For the CDR3, the DNA is TGTGCCAGCAGCTTAAACGTGGGGGCCGTTGCCGGGGAGCTGTTTTTT. Its translation is CASSLNVGAVAGELFF. The rearrangement links TRBV7-3 to TRBJ2-2; weak D call: TRBD1 (6 bases). In germline, CDR1 is SGHTA, CDR2 FQGTGA. The V and J ends lost 1 base and 6 bases respectively, with 15 bases between them. This CDR3 spans 16 amino acids.

The chain combines TRBV29-1 with TRBJ1-2; the D is unclear. From germline, CDR1 is SQVTM and CDR2 ANQGSEA. The CDR3 has 13 amino acids. CDR3 protein: CNTKAGGLGGYTF. The DNA of the CDR3 is TGCAACACCAAGGCCGGTGGATTAGGTGGCTACACCTTC.

This clonotype was counted at least ten times. The chain couples TRBV12-3 or TRBV12-4 to TRBJ2-3, with D maybe TRBD2 (7 bases). The V end lost 7 bases, the J end lost 4 bases, and 12 bases lay between the germline ends. This CDR3 region has 13 residues. In DNA form, the CDR3 reads TGTGCCAGCAACGGGGGGCACGCAGATACGCAGTATTTT. Its protein product is CASNGGHADTQYF.

There are many counts of this clonotype. The chain combines TRBV12-3 or TRBV12-4 with TRBJ1-5; 12 bases match TRBD1. Trimming took 5 bases from V and 7 from J; bases not matched to a gene: 3. This CDR3 has 14 amino acids. CDR3 sequence reads: CASSGTGGRQPQHF. The CDR3 bases are TGTGCCAGCAGTGGGACAGGGGGCAGACAGCCCCAGCATTTT.

This clonotype has ten or more counts. This chain joins TRBV10-1 and TRBJ2-3, with D perhaps TRBD2 (5 bases). The germline CDR1 and CDR2 sequences are WNHNN and SYGVQD (reference sequence). The CDR3 covers 15 residues. Between the trimmed V and J ends, which lost 0 bases and 0 bases, there was a span of 7 bases. Written as DNA, the CDR3 is TGCGCCAGCAGTGAGTCTAGCGTGAGCACAGATACGCAGTATTTT. Residues: CASSESSVSTDTQYF.

This clonotype was detected many times. This chain connects TRBV18 to TRBJ1-1; D is undetermined. The V gene lost 4 bases and the J gene lost 1 base, with 16 bases spanning the gap. CDR1 is KGHSH, CDR2 LQKENI, per germline. The CDR3 consists of 16 residues. CDR3 DNA sequence: TGTGCCAGCTCACGAGAATTCTCGGTCCCGAACACTGAAGCTTTCTTT. Protein sequence: CASSREFSVPNTEAFF.

This clonotype was observed many times. V gene TRBV29-1 combines with J gene TRBJ2-1, with D maybe TRBD2 (7 bases). V lost 0 bases and J 4 bases, leaving 16 bases between the germline ends. Per germline, CDR1 SQVTM and CDR2 ANQGSEA. The CDR3 loop spans 16 amino acids. The CDR3 region is CSVEDIGGPKYNEQFF. CDR3 DNA sequence: TGCAGCGTTGAAGATATCGGGGGGCCAAAATACAATGAGCAGTTCTTC.

In this sample, this clonotype turned up a few times. V is TRBV20-1 and J is TRBJ1-1; 7 bases are a match to TRBD1. The CDR3 totals 15 residues. In germline, CDR1 is DFQATT, CDR2 SNEGSKA (reference sequence). V lost 5 bases to trimming and J lost 1 base; unmatched junction nucleotides: 10. The DNA of the CDR3 is TGCAGTGCTCCGGCCGCAGGGGGTGCGAACACTGAAGCTTTCTTT. It encodes CSAPAAGGANTEAFF.

V gene TRBV3-1 combines with J gene TRBJ2-1; 10 positions agree with TRBD2. The germline gives CDR1 LGHDT, CDR2 YNNKEL (reference sequence). V trimming: 1 base; J trimming: 5 bases; junction bases outside the gene matches: 2. The CDR3 is 15 amino acids. CDR3 sequence: CASSQAGLADNEQFF. CDR3 in DNA: TGTGCCAGCAGCCAAGCTGGACTAGCGGACAATGAGCAGTTCTTC.

This clonotype was seen only a few times. The chain uses TRBV7-9 and TRBJ2-5; D possibly corresponds to TRBD2 (6 bases). CDR1 and CDR2 (germline): SEHNR, FQNEAQ (reference sequence). Trimming took 5 bases from V and 11 from J, leaving 18 bases between them. The length of the CDR3 is 13 residues. Written as DNA, the CDR3 is TGTGCCAGCAGCGGAACAGGAGCCCGGGGGCAGTACTTC. The encoded protein is CASSGTGARGQYF.

This clonotype was picked up a small number of times. This chain links TRBV6-1 with TRBJ2-7; D might be TRBD2 (5 bases). The ends were cut back, 6 bases at V and 4 bases at J, with 13 bases in the middle. The V gene's germline CDR1 is MNHNS and CDR2 SASEGT. The CDR3 spans 13 residues. The CDR3 protein is CASSRGSKYEQYF. The CDR3 region has the DNA TGTGCCAGCAGCAGAGGGAGTAAGTACGAGCAGTACTTC.

At least ten counts were recorded for this clonotype. This sequence joins TRBV20-1 and TRBJ1-1; perhaps TRBD1 as D (6 bases). Per germline, CDR1 DFQATT and CDR2 SNEGSKA (reference sequence). V was clipped by 6 bases and J by 5 bases, with 16 bases between them. CDR3 length: 13 amino acids. This CDR3 reads CSARGTGNTEAFF. The DNA of the CDR3 is TGCAGTGCAAGGGGTACAGGGAATACTGAAGCTTTCTTT.

This clonotype was found a few times. The chain links TRBV7-2 to TRBJ2-3, with D possibly TRBD2 on 5 matching bases. The V gene's germline CDR1 is SGHTA and CDR2 FQGNSA. V was cut by 2 bases and J by 4 bases, with 10 bases left in between. The CDR3 is made up of 14 amino acids. CDR3 bases: TGTGCCAGCAGCTTAAGTTCCGGGGCAGATACGCAGTATTTT. Translated: CASSLSSGADTQYF. Drawing the rest from reference TRBV7-2 and TRBJ2-3, the complete variable domain is GAGVSQSPSNKVTEKGKDVELRCDPISGHTALYWYRQSLGQGLEFLIYFQGNSAPDKSGLPSDRFSAERTGGSVSTLTIQRTQQEDSAVYLCASSLSSGADTQYFGPGTRLTVL.

For this clonotype: Since a much larger clone is just one base distant, this may be a read error. This chain connects TRBV7-2 to TRBJ2-5; TRBD2 is a possible D gene (6 bases). The length of the CDR3 is 14 residues. The V gene's germline CDR1 is SGHTA and CDR2 FQGNSA. The CDR3 nucleotides are TGTGCCGGCAGCTTAGCGGCATACCAAGAGACCCAGTACTTC. This encodes CAGSLAAYQETQYF.

At least ten counts were recorded for this clonotype. The CDR3: CASTEWSGAAISGNTIYF. The DNA for the CDR3 is TGTGCCAGCACTGAATGGTCCGGGGCGGCCATCTCTGGAAACACCATATATTTT. The V and J genes are TRBV3-1 and TRBJ1-3; D is possibly TRBD1 (5 bases). CDR3 length: 18 residues. The V end was cut by 7 bases, the J end by 0 bases, with 22 bases between. From germline, CDR1 is LGHDT and CDR2 YNNKEL (reference sequence).

J is TRBJ2-1 and V is TRBV4-1; 10 positions agree with TRBD2. Per germline, CDR1 MGHRA and CDR2 YSYEKL. Germline trimming cut 3 bases from V and 3 bases from J; bases unmatched to any gene: 11. CDR3 size: 18 residues. DNA of the CDR3: TGCGCCAGCAGCCACCATACCGGGACTAGCGATGTCTACAATGAGCAGTTCTTC. Encoded protein: CASSHHTGTSDVYNEQFF.

The V gene is TRBV7-2, the J gene TRBJ2-3, with 7 bases matching TRBD2. This CDR3 has 14 residues. CDR1 SGHTA and CDR2 FQGNSA come from the germline V gene. V dropped 3 bases and J dropped 5; count of bases not matched to a gene: 5. The CDR3 is CASSLGRELDTQYF. CDR3 coding DNA: TGTGCCAGCAGCTTGGGGCGGGAGTTAGATACGCAGTATTTT.

The rearrangement links TRBV7-9 to TRBJ2-5; D may match TRBD1 or TRBD2 (5 bases each). Germline V lookup: CDR1 SEHNR, CDR2 FQNEAQ (reference sequence). CDR3 size: 15 residues. V was clipped by 5 bases and J by 7 bases, with 20 bases between them. CDR3 in DNA: TGTGCCAGCAGCCTCCTACTAGGGGTGATAGGGACCCAGTACTTC. This translates into CASSLLLGVIGTQYF.

This clonotype was counted ten times or more. The CDR3 here is CSVSTGADTQYF. The CDR3 nucleotides are TGCAGCGTTTCTACCGGCGCAGATACGCAGTATTTT. The V gene is TRBV29-1, the J gene TRBJ2-3, with D unclear. Between the trimmed V and J ends, which lost 5 bases and 4 bases, there was a span of 10 bases. CDR1 is SQVTM and CDR2 is ANQGSEA in the germline V gene. The CDR3 is 12 amino acids.

The chain uses TRBV5-6 and TRBJ2-2; D may be TRBD2 (6 bases). Germline CDR1 is SGHDT and CDR2 is YYEEEE. Trimming removed 5 bases from V and 4 bases from J, with 12 bases in between. This CDR3 comprises 14 residues. The CDR3 reads CASSLRLGTGELFF. CDR3 bases: TGTGCCAGCAGTTTACGACTAGGCACCGGGGAGCTGTTTTTT.

This clonotype was picked up a small number of times. The rearrangement links TRBV20-1 to TRBJ1-2; the D is unclear. This CDR3 has 13 residues. In germline, CDR1 is DFQATT, CDR2 SNEGSKA (reference sequence). Trimming shortened V by 5 bases and J by 3 bases, and 13 bases separated the two germline ends. The CDR3 bases are TGCAGTGCTGTTTCTTCATTAGACTATGGCTACACCTTC. It encodes CSAVSSLDYGYTF.

This clonotype was detected ten times or more. The rearrangement uses TRBV20-1 and TRBJ2-1, with D maybe TRBD2 (5 bases). The CDR3 contains 14 residues. Per germline, CDR1 DFQATT and CDR2 SNEGSKA (reference sequence). CDR3 DNA: TGCAGCTGCATAGACTACCACCCTTACAATGAGCAGTTCTTC. This encodes CSCIDYHPYNEQFF.

This clonotype was seen ten or more times. In DNA, the CDR3 is TGTGCCAGCAGTTACTCCCTAGCGGGGACCCAGTACTTC. It yields the protein CASSYSLAGTQYF. This chain links TRBV6-5 with TRBJ2-5; TRBD2 agrees at 8 bases. CDR1 MNHEY and CDR2 SVGAGI come from the germline V gene. This CDR3 spans 13 amino acids. After removal of 0 bases from V and 7 bases from J, the junction contained 1 base not matched to a gene.

In this sample, this clonotype turned up many times. The rearrangement joins TRBV5-1 to TRBJ2-1; D not resolved. Between the trimmed V and J ends, which lost 3 bases and 3 bases, there was a span of 10 bases. Germline assignment: CDR1 SGHRS and CDR2 YFSETQ. This CDR3 spans 14 amino acids. The CDR3 DNA reads TGCGCCAGCAGCTACGACGCCGTCTACAATGAGCAGTTCTTC. Its translation is CASSYDAVYNEQFF.

This clonotype was found many times. The gene calls are TRBV7-6 and TRBJ1-1; perhaps TRBD1 as D (5 bases). The CDR3 spans 15 residues. The germline CDR1 and CDR2 sequences are SGHVS and FNYEAQ. V was clipped by 1 base and J by 1 base, with 10 bases between them. The CDR3 nucleotides read TGTGCCAGCAGCTTAGGTGGGGCCTCGAACACTGAAGCTTTCTTT. This gives the protein CASSLGGASNTEAFF.

This clonotype was detected a few times. The chain is built from TRBV6-6 and TRBJ2-3; TRBD2 might be the D (5 bases). CDR1 is MNHNY and CDR2 is SVGAGI in the germline V gene (reference sequence). The CDR3 spans 13 residues. With 4 bases removed from V and 4 bases from J, the gap between germline ends came to 9 bases. The CDR3 DNA reads as TGTGCCAGCAGTTCTACTAGGGCAGATACGCAGTATTTT. Translation gives CASSSTRADTQYF.

This clonotype was recorded many times. Here the CDR3 reads CASSLVPGMNTEAFF. The CDR3 DNA sequence: TGCGCCAGCAGCTTGGTGCCGGGGATGAACACTGAAGCTTTCTTT. The J gene is TRBJ1-1, the V gene TRBV5-1; D is unresolved. Trimming left V 0 bases short and J 0 bases short, with 9 bases between. This CDR3 contains 15 residues. CDR1 and CDR2 (germline): SGHRS, YFSETQ.